These 20 T cell receptor beta chains were all obtained from the same sample, sequenced in a study of T-cell memory formation after mild COVID-19. Via MiXCR, TCRdb re-called the 5' RACE reads, giving one row per CDR3 protein. The table records more than 75,000 distinct CDR3 sequences, 20% to 30% of them present only once. The sample taken for sequencing was PBMCs or a T cell subset sorted from them (not recorded which). Receptors were obtained from a man younger than 35 who had mild COVID-19 (a few samples of this study predate the infection). Cell type and time point are not known.

The rearrangement uses TRBV4-1 and TRBJ2-1, with D perhaps matching TRBD2 (6 bases). Trimming took 1 base from V and 9 from J, leaving 16 bases between them. The CDR3 is 15 amino acids. Germline-derived CDR1 and CDR2 are MGHRA and YSYEKL. CDR3 region: CASSQGIGTGGEQFF. CDR3 in DNA: TGCGCCAGCAGCCAAGGGATTGGAACCGGGGGTGAGCAGTTCTTC.

The V gene is TRBV9, the J gene TRBJ2-5, with 10 bases aligning to TRBD1. CDR3 length equals 15 residues. Germline CDR1 reads SGDLS; CDR2 reads YYNGEE. J lost 4 bases, V lost 4 bases, and 7 bases had no gene match. The CDR3 sequence: CASSPWTGGRETQYF. The CDR3 nucleotides read TGTGCCAGCAGCCCCTGGACAGGGGGGAGAGAGACCCAGTACTTC. Combining the CDR3 with reference TRBV9 and TRBJ2-5 gives the whole variable domain DSGVTQTPKHLITATGQRVTLRCSPRSGDLSVYWYQQSLDQGLQFLIQYYNGEERAKGNILERFSAQQFPDLHSELNLSSLELGDSALYFCASSPWTGGRETQYFGPGTRLLVL.

V gene TRBV20-1 combines with J gene TRBJ2-1, with D tentatively TRBD1 or TRBD2 (6 bases each). This CDR3 contains 12 residues. CDR1 and CDR2 (germline): DFQATT, SNEGSKA (reference sequence). V dropped 0 bases and J dropped 9 bases, with 9 bases sitting between them. The CDR3: CSAREEGGEQFF. CDR3 DNA: TGCAGTGCTAGAGAGGAGGGGGGTGAGCAGTTCTTC.

This clonotype has more than one count but fewer than ten. The chain recombines TRBV7-9 with TRBJ2-7; 8 bases are shared with TRBD1. With V trimmed by 5 bases and J by 2 bases, 8 bases remained unmatched. This CDR3 contains 15 residues. CDR1 and CDR2 from the germline V gene are SEHNR and FQNEAQ (reference sequence). The CDR3 loop is CASSEPGQEAYEQYF. For the CDR3, the DNA is TGTGCCAGCAGCGAACCGGGACAGGAGGCCTACGAGCAGTACTTC.

This clonotype has only a few counts. The chain recombines TRBV24-1 with TRBJ1-3, with 11 bases that match TRBD1. CDR3 length: 17 residues. The trim removed 0 bases at V and 3 bases at J, leaving 3 bases unmatched. CDR1 is KGHDR and CDR2 is SFDVKD in the germline V gene. This chain's CDR3 is CATSDLQGTGGGNTIYF. The CDR3 nucleotides are TGTGCCACCAGTGATTTGCAAGGGACAGGGGGTGGAAACACCATATATTTT.

V usage is TRBV5-1 and J usage is TRBJ1-6; D gene unclear. Trimming removed 0 bases from V and 7 bases from J, with 14 bases in between. The CDR3 is 16 residues long. CDR1 and CDR2 from the germline V gene are SGHRS and YFSETQ. CDR3 loop: CASSLVWEAKNSPLHF. The CDR3 coding sequence is TGCGCCAGCAGCTTGGTGTGGGAGGCAAAGAATTCACCCCTCCACTTT.

The chain combines TRBV7-6 with TRBJ2-1; TRBD2 agrees at 11 bases. With V trimmed by 0 bases and J by 9 bases, 7 bases remained unmatched. There are 16 residues in the CDR3. Germline V gene lookup returns CDR1 SGHVS and CDR2 FNYEAQ. The CDR3 DNA reads TGTGCCAGCAGCTTAGCGCTAGCGGGGGGCTGGAGTGAGCAGTTCTTC. This gives the protein CASSLALAGGWSEQFF.

The sample holds a few counts of this clonotype. The chain is built from TRBV12-3 or TRBV12-4 and TRBJ2-4; D gene unclear. CDR3 length equals 11 residues. V was clipped by 3 bases and J by 6 bases, with 3 bases between them. As DNA, the CDR3 is TGTGCCAGCAGTTTGGGAAACATTCAGTACTTC. This codes for CASSLGNIQYF.

The V and J genes are TRBV7-2 and TRBJ2-3; D not resolved. The germline CDR1 and CDR2 sequences are SGHTA and FQGNSA. The CDR3 is made up of 12 amino acids. Trimming shortened V by 3 bases and J by 3 bases, and 4 bases separated the two germline ends. CDR3 DNA: TGTGCCAGCAGCTTTTGGACAGATACGCAGTATTTT. Amino acids: CASSFWTDTQYF.

This clonotype was observed once. This chain uses TRBV20-1 with TRBJ2-3; 14 bases fit TRBD2. Losses at the gene ends were 5 bases for V and 3 bases for J; bases not matched to a gene: 13. There are 18 residues in the CDR3. The V gene's germline CDR1 is DFQATT and CDR2 SNEGSKA (reference sequence). In nucleotides, the CDR3 is TGCAGTGCTTCGACGGTGACTAGCGGGGGGGCTGAGACAGATACGCAGTATTTT. Protein product: CSASTVTSGGAETDTQYF.

The table lists this clonotype with a few counts. The chain uses TRBV4-1 and TRBJ2-2; 11 nucleotides match TRBD2. Germline V gives CDR1 MGHRA, CDR2 YSYEKL. There are 16 residues in the CDR3. V shed 6 bases and J 4 bases; nucleotides not matched to a gene: 7. Here the CDR3 DNA reads TGCGCCAGCAGACTCCTAGCGGGGGGCGGCACCGGGGAGCTGTTTTTT. Translated: CASRLLAGGGTGELFF.

The V and J genes are TRBV4-3 and TRBJ2-1, with 9 bases identical to TRBD2. The CDR3 is 17 amino acids. In germline, CDR1 is LGHNA, CDR2 YSLEER. J lost 7 bases, V lost 0 bases, and 10 bases had no gene match. CDR3 in DNA: TGCGCCAGCAGCCAAGATGGATCTAGCGGGACCCCTAATGAGCAGTTCTTC. Amino acid sequence: CASSQDGSSGTPNEQFF.

This clonotype was counted only a few times. Here the CDR3 reads CAGTGSGEQYF. In DNA, the CDR3 is TGTGCCGGGACAGGGTCCGGCGAGCAGTACTTC. V usage is TRBV30 and J usage is TRBJ2-7; 9 bases are shared with TRBD1. The CDR3 spans 11 residues. The trim removed 8 bases at V and 6 bases at J, leaving 5 bases unmatched. The germline V gene encodes CDR1 GTSNPN and CDR2 SVGIG (reference sequence). Together with reference TRBV30 and TRBJ2-7, the CDR3 gives the full variable domain: SQTIHQWPATLVQPVGSPLSLECTVEGTSNPNLYWYRQAAGRGLQLLFYSVGIGQISSEVPQNLSASRPQDRQFILSSKKLLLSDSGFYLCAGTGSGEQYFGPGTRLTVT.

In its sample, this clonotype was seen many times. The chain couples TRBV4-3 to TRBJ2-7, with D perhaps given as TRBD1 or TRBD2 (5 bases each). Between the trimmed V and J ends, which lost 2 bases and 3 bases, there was a span of 14 bases. This CDR3 is built from 15 residues. Germline V CDR1 and CDR2: LGHNA, YSLEER. The CDR3 loop is CASSQSRDRSYEQYF. In DNA, the CDR3 is TGCGCCAGCAGCCAATCCCGGGACCGAAGCTACGAGCAGTACTTC.

The chain combines TRBV5-1 with TRBJ1-1; unclear D gene. There are 13 residues in the CDR3. CDR1 SGHRS and CDR2 YFSETQ come from the germline V gene. Trimming took 0 bases from V and 7 from J, leaving 10 bases between them. The CDR3: CASSLGARIEAFF. For the CDR3, the DNA is TGCGCCAGCAGCTTGGGGGCCCGCATTGAAGCTTTCTTT.

Many counts were recorded for this clonotype. The chain recombines TRBV6-5 with TRBJ2-7, with D unclear. This CDR3 contains 11 residues. From germline, CDR1 is MNHEY and CDR2 SVGAGI. Trimming cost V 4 bases and J 2 bases, with 3 bases left between them. The CDR3 here is CASSSTYEQYF. Here the CDR3 DNA reads TGTGCCAGCAGTTCCACCTACGAGCAGTACTTC.

This chain connects TRBV6-5 to TRBJ2-1; weak D call: TRBD2 (5 bases). There are 13 residues in the CDR3. V was pared by 5 bases and J by 4 bases, with 9 bases between. CDR1 and CDR2 from the germline V gene are MNHEY and SVGAGI. The CDR3, as DNA: TGTGCCAGCAGTCGTCCGGGATACAATGAGCAGTTCTTC. Its translation: CASSRPGYNEQFF.

There are a few counts of this clonotype. The chain uses TRBV5-1 and TRBJ2-4; tentative D call: TRBD2 (5 bases). The V and J ends lost 0 bases and 7 bases respectively, with 14 bases between them. The V gene's germline CDR1 is SGHRS and CDR2 YFSETQ. CDR3 size: 15 residues. The DNA of the CDR3 is TGCGCCAGCAGCTTGGACCCGGGGATGGGGAACATTCAGTACTTC. This codes for CASSLDPGMGNIQYF.

The V gene is TRBV5-1, the J gene TRBJ2-5, with D hard to call. Trimming shortened V by 2 bases and J by 1 base, and 6 bases separated the two germline ends. The CDR3 length is 13 residues. Looked up from germline, CDR1 is SGHRS and CDR2 is YFSETQ. The CDR3 here is CASSFRFQETQYF. DNA of the CDR3: TGCGCCAGCAGCTTTCGCTTCCAAGAGACCCAGTACTTC.

This clonotype was recorded at least ten times. J is TRBJ2-7 and V is TRBV5-1, with 10 bases identical to TRBD1. The CDR3 runs 15 residues. With 4 bases clipped from V and 1 base from J, the junction kept 5 bases outside the gene matches. Germline V gene data show CDR1 as SGHRS and CDR2 as YFSETQ. Written as DNA, the CDR3 is TGCGCCAGCAGCCCGGACAGGGGGTTTTCCTACGAGCAGTACTTC. It translates to CASSPDRGFSYEQYF. Supplemented by reference TRBV5-1 and TRBJ2-7, the full variable domain reads KAGVTQTPRYLIKTRGQQVTLSCSPISGHRSVSWYQQTPGQGLQFLFEYFSETQRNKGNFPGRFSGRQFSNSRSEMNVSTLELGDSALYLCASSPDRGFSYEQYFGPGTRLTVT.